The sequence of this T cell receptor beta chain was determined in a study of blood T cell repertoires in COVID-19. The wider study: Specimens from acute and convalescent COVID-19 originated in the United States, Italy and Spain. T cells, B-cell-depleted T cells, or PBMCs provided the cDNA or gDNA that served as material.

The CDR3 has 16 amino acids. Deletions cut 6 bases from V and 6 bases from J, with 21 bases between. CDR1 is MNHEY and CDR2 is SMNVEV in the germline V gene (reference sequence). Under the authors' procedure: Estimation of nucleated cell counts relied on the amplification of reference gene primers. TCRdb keeps only in-frame clones here, not all; method: immunoSEQ multiplex PCR. V and J calls and clone size follow that table, whereas D and trimming were derived from the DNA. Altogether some 230,000 clones are present, roughly 80% being singletons, with the ten largest covering around 3%. This clone was observed a handful of times.

The source of this sequence is a woman aged 30 to 39 who had recovered from COVID-19. V usage is TRBV27 and J usage is TRBJ2-1; no definite D call. Material: peripheral blood. CDR3 protein: CASRVNSGSRSNEQFF. CDR3 bases: TGTGCCAGCAGGGTGAATTCAGGCTCCCGGTCCAATGAGCAGTTCTTC.